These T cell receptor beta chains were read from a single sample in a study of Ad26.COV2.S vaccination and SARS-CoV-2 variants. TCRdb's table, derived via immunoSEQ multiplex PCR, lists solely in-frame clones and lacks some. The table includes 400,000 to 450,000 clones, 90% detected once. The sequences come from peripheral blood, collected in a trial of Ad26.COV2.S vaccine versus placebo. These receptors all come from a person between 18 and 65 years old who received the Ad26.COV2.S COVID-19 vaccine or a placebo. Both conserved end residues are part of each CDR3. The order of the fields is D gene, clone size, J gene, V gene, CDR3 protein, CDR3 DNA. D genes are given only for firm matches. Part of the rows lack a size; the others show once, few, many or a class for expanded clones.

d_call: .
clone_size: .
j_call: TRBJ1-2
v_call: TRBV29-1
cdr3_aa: CSVEPGARGYTF
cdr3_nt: TGCAGCGTTGAGCCGGGGGCGCGTGGCTACACCTTC

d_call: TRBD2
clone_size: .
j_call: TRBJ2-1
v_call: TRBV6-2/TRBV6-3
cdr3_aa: CASSYDSGRPSYNEQFF
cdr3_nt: TGTGCCAGCAGTTACGATAGCGGGAGGCCTTCCTACAATGAGCAGTTCTTC

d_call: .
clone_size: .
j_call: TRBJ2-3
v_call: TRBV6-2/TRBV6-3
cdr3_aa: CASSYKPGATPDTQYF
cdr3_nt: TGTGCCAGCAGTTATAAGCCCGGGGCAACCCCAGATACGCAGTATTTT

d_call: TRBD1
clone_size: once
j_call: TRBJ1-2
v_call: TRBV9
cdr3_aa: CASSGGQGVLGGYTF
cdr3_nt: TGTGCCAGCAGCGGCGGACAGGGGGTACTTGGCGGCTACACCTTC

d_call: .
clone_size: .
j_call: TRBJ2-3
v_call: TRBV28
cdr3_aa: CASSFQGADTQYF
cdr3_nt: TGTGCCAGCAGTTTCCAAGGTGCAGATACGCAGTATTTT

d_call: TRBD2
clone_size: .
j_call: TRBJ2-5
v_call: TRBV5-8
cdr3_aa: CASSLGSSGRQETQYF
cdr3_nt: TGTGCCAGCAGCTTGGGAAGTAGCGGGAGACAAGAGACCCAGTACTTC

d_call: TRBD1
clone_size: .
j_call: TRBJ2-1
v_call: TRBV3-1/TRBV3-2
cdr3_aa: CASSQDRGDPYNEQFF
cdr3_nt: TGTGCCAGCAGTCAAGACAGGGGGGATCCGTACAATGAGCAGTTCTTC

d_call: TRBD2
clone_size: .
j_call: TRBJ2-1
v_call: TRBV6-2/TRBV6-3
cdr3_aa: CASSYASGRAWDNEQFF
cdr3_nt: TGTGCCAGCAGTTACGCTAGCGGGAGGGCCTGGGACAATGAGCAGTTCTTC

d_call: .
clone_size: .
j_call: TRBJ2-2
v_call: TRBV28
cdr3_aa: CASRLVGTGELFF
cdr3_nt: TGTGCCAGCAGGTTAGTAGGCACCGGGGAGCTGTTTTTT

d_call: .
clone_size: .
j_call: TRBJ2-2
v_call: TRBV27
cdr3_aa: CASSRGTGELFF
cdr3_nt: TGTGCCAGCAGTCGGGGCACCGGGGAGCTGTTTTTT

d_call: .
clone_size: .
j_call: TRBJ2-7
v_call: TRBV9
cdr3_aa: CASSVGVGLAHEQYF
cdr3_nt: TGTGCCAGCAGCGTAGGAGTCGGGCTAGCCCACGAGCAGTACTTC

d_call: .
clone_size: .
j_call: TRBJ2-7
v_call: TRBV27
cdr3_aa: CASGTNYEQYF
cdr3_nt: TGTGCCAGCGGAACGAATTACGAGCAGTACTTC

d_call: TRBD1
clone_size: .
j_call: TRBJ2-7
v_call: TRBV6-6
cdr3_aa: CASSLRQGASLSYEQYF
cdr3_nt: TGTGCCAGCAGTCTTAGACAGGGGGCGTCCCTCTCCTACGAGCAGTACTTC

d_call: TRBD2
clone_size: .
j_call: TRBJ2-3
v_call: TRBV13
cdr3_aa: CASSYGTSGRTDTQYF
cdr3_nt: TGTGCCAGCAGCTATGGGACTAGCGGGAGGACAGATACGCAGTATTTT

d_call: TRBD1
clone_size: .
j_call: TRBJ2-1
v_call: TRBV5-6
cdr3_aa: CASSPGTDEQFF
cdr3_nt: TGTGCCAGCAGCCCAGGGACAGATGAGCAGTTCTTC

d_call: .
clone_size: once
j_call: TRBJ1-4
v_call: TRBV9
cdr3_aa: CASSVDAVSGEKLFF
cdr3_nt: TGTGCCAGCAGCGTTGATGCGGTTTCAGGTGAAAAACTGTTTTTT

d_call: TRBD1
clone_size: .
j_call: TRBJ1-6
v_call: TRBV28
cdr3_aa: CASSPRQGGNNSPLHF
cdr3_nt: TGTGCCAGCAGTCCAAGACAGGGGGGCAATAATTCACCCCTCCACTTT